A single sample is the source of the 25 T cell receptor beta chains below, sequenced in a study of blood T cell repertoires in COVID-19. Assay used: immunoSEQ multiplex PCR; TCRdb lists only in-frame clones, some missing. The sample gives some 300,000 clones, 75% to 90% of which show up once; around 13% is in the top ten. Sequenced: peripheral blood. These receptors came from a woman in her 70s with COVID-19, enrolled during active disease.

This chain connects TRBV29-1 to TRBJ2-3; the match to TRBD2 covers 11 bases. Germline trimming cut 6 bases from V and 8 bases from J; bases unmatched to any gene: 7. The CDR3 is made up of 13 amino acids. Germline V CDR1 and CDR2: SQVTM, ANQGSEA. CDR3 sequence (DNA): TGCAGCGTCGTTAGCGGGGGGGCGGTTACGCAGTATTTT. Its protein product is CSVVSGGAVTQYF.

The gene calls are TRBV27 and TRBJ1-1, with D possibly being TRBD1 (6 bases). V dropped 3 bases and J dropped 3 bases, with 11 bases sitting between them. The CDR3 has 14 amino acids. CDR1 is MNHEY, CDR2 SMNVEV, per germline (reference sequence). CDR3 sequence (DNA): TGTGCCAGCAGTTTGCAGGGGACGGACACTGAAGCTTTCTTT. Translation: CASSLQGTDTEAFF.

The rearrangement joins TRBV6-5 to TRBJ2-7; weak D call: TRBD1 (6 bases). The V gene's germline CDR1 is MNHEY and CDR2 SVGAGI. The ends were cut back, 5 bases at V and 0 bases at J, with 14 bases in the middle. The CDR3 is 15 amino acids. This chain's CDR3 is CASSLDRKSSYEQYF. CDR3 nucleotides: TGTGCCAGCAGTCTAGACAGGAAGAGCTCCTACGAGCAGTACTTC.

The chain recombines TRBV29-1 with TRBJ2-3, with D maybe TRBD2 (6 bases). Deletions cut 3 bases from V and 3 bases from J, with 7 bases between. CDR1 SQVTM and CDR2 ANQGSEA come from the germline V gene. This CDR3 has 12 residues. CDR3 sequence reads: CSVDGGTDTQYF. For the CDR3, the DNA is TGCAGCGTTGATGGGGGGACAGATACGCAGTATTTT.

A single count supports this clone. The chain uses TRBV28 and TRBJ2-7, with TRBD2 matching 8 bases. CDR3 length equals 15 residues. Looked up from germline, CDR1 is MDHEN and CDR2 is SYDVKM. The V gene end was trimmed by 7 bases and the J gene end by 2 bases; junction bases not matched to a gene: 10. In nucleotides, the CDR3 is TGTGCCAGCACCGGGGCGGGGGGCGGCACCTACGAGCAGTACTTC. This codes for CASTGAGGGTYEQYF.

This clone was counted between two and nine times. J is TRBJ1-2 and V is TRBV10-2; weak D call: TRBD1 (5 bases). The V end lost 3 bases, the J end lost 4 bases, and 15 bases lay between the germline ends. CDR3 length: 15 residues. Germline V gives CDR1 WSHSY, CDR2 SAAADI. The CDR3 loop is CASSEYRGSGYGYTF. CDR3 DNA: TGCGCCAGCAGTGAATATAGGGGCTCTGGCTATGGCTACACCTTC.

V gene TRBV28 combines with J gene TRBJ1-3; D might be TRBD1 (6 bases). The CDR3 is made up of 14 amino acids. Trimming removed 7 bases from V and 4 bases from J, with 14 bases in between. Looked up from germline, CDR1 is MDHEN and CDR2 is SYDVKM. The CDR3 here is CASKDRLFGNTIYF. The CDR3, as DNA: TGTGCCAGCAAGGACAGACTTTTCGGAAACACCATATATTTT.

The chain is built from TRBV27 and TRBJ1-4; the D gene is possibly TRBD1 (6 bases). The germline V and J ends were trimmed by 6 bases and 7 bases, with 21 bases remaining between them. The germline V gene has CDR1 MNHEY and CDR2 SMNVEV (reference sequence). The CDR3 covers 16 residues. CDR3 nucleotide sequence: TGTGCCAGCAGAATGGACAGAGACGTAAGGGGTGAAAAACTGTTTTTT. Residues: CASRMDRDVRGEKLFF.

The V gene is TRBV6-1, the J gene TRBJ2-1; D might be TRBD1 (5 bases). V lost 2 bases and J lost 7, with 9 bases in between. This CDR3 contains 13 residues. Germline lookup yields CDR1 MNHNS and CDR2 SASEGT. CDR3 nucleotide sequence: TGTGCCAGCAGTGAACAGGGCGTAAATGAGCAGTTCTTC. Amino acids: CASSEQGVNEQFF.

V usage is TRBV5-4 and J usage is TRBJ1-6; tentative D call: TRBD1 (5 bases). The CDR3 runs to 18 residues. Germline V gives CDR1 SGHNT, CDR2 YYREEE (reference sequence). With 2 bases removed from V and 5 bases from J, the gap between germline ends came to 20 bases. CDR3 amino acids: CASSLLTPRPGNNSPLHF. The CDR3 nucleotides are TGTGCCAGCAGCTTATTAACCCCTCGGCCAGGGAATAATTCACCCCTCCACTTT.

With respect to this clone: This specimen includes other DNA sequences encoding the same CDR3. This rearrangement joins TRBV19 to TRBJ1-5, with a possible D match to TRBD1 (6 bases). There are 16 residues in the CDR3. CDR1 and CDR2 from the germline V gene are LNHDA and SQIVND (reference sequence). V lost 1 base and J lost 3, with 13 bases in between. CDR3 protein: CASSIVWTADNQPQHF. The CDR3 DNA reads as TGTGCCAGTAGTATAGTCTGGACAGCAGACAATCAGCCCCAGCATTTT. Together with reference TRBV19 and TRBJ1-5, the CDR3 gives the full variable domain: DGGITQSPKYLFRKEGQNVTLSCEQNLNHDAMYWYRQDPGQGLRLIYYSQIVNDFQKGDIAEGYSVSREKKESFPLTVTSAQKNPTAFYLCASSIVWTADNQPQHFGDGTRLSIL.

Here the CDR3 reads CASSLLSLPDNEQFF. For the CDR3, the DNA is TGCGCCAGCAGCTTGTTGTCCCTACCCGACAATGAGCAGTTCTTC. This chain uses TRBV5-1 with TRBJ2-1; D gene unclear. The V and J ends lost 1 base and 5 bases respectively, with 13 bases between them. The CDR3 length is 15 residues. Germline V lookup: CDR1 SGHRS, CDR2 YFSETQ. Drawing the rest from reference TRBV5-1 and TRBJ2-1, the complete variable domain is KAGVTQTPRYLIKTRGQQVTLSCSPISGHRSVSWYQQTPGQGLQFLFEYFSETQRNKGNFPGRFSGRQFSNSRSEMNVSTLELGDSALYLCASSLLSLPDNEQFFGPGTRLTVL.

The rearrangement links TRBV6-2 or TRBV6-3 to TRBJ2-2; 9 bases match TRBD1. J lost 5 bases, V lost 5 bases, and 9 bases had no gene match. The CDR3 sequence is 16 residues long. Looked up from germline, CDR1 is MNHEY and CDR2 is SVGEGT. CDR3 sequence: CASSTYRGLSTGELFF. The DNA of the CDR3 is TGTGCCAGCAGTACCTACAGGGGGCTCTCAACCGGGGAGCTGTTTTTT.

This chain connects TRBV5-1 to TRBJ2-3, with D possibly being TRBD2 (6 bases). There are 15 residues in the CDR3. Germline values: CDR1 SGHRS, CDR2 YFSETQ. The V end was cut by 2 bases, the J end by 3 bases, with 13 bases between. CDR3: CASSLTGDLTDTQYF. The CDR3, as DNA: TGCGCCAGCAGCTTAACGGGGGACCTGACAGATACGCAGTATTTT. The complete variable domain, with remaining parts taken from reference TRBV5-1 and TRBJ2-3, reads KAGVTQTPRYLIKTRGQQVTLSCSPISGHRSVSWYQQTPGQGLQFLFEYFSETQRNKGNFPGRFSGRQFSNSRSEMNVSTLELGDSALYLCASSLTGDLTDTQYFGPGTRLTVL.

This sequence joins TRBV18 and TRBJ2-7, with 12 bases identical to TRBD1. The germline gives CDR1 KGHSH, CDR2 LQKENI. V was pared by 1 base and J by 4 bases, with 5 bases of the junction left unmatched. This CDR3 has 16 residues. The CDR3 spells CASSPLPGQGAYEQYF. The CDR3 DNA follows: TGTGCCAGCTCACCACTCCCGGGACAGGGGGCTTACGAGCAGTACTTC.

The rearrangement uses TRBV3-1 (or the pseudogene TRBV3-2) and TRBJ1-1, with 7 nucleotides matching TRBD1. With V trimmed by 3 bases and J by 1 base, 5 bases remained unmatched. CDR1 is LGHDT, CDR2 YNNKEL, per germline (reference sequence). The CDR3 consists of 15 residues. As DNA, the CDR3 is TGTGCCAGCAGCCAGGGGGGACAGCAGAACACTGAAGCTTTCTTT. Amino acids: CASSQGGQQNTEAFF.

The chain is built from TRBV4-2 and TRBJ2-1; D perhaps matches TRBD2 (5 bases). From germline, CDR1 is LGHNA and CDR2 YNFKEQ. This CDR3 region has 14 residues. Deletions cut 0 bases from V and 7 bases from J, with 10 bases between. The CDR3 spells CASSQDGGLNEQFF. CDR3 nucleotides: TGTGCCAGCAGCCAAGATGGCGGGTTGAATGAGCAGTTCTTC.

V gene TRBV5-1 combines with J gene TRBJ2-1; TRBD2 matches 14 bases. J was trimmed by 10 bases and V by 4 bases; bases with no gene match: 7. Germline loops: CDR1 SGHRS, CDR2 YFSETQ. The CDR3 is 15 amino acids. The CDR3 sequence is CASSPPGLAGAEQFF. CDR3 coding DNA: TGCGCCAGCAGCCCCCCGGGACTAGCGGGGGCGGAGCAGTTCTTC.

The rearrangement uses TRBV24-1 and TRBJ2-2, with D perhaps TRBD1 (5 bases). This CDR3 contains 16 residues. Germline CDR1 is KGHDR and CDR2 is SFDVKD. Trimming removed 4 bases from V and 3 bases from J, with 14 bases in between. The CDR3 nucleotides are TGTGCCACCAGTGACCACAAGCAGGGCGACACCGGGGAGCTGTTTTTT. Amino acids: CATSDHKQGDTGELFF.

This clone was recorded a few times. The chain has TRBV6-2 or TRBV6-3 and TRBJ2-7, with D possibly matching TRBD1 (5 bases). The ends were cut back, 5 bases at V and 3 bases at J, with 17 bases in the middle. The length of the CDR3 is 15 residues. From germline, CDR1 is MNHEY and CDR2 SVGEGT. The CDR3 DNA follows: TGTGCCAGCAGTCCCAGGAGAGACAGCTTCTACGAGCAGTACTTC. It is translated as CASSPRRDSFYEQYF.

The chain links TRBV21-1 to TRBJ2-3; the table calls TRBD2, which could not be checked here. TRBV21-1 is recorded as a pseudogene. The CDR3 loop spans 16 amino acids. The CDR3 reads CASSKARRGSTDTQYF. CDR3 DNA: TGTGCCAGCAGCAAAGCGCGGCGGGGGAGCACAGATACGCAGTATTTT.

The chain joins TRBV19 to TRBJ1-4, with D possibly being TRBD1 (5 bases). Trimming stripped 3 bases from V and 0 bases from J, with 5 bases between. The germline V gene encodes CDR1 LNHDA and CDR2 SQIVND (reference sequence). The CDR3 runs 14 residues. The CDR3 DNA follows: TGTGCCAGTAGTATGACAGCAACTAATGAAAAACTGTTTTTT. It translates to CASSMTATNEKLFF.

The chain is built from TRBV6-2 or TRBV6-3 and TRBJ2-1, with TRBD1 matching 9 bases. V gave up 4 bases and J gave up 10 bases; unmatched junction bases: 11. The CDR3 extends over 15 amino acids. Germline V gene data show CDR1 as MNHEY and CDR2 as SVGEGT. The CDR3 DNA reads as TGTGCCAGCAGTTCTTCCGGGACAGGGCATAGGGAGCAGTTCTTC. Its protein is CASSSSGTGHREQFF.

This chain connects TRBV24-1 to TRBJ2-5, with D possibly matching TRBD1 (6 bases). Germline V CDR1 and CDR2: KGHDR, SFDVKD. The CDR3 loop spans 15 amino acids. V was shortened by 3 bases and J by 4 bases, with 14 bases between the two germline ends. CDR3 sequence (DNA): TGTGCCACCAGTGATGCGACGGGACATACAGAGACCCAGTACTTC. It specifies CATSDATGHTETQYF.

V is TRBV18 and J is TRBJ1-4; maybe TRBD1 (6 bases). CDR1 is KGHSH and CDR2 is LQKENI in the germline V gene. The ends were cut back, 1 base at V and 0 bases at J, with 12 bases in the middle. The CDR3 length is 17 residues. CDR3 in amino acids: CASSPRTALSTNEKLFF. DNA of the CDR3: TGTGCCAGCTCACCACGGACAGCTCTTTCAACTAATGAAAAACTGTTTTTT.